Included here is one T cell receptor (beta chain) sequence, with context. As yet, its antigen is unknown. The CDR3 sequence is 19 residues long. Trimming pared 3 bases from V and 0 bases from J, leaving 20 bases between. The data are from a study of identical twins. The study's findings and limits: Twins' surplus sharing was weaker for beta out-of-frame sequences. In drawing conclusions, the study used cross-sectional statistical analysis and did not follow the same donors.

TCRdb reprocessed the 5' RACE reads via MiXCR and lists one record per CDR3 protein. The profile shows 550,000 to 700,000 distinct CDR3 sequences, around 20% of them singletons. The sample was also reused in another study, on T cells expressing NK-cell markers. That source adds: Top CD8+ clonotypes included the dominant CD3+CD56+NKG2C+ clonotypes in 5 to 7 donors.

This rearrangement joins TRBV12-3 or TRBV12-4 to TRBJ2-2, with D hard to call. What was sequenced was PBMCs. The source is a woman between 18 and 30 years old in good health. In DNA, the CDR3 is TGTGCCAGCAGTTTTCGAAGGGCAACAACGTTCGCGAACACCGGGGAGCTGTTTTTT. Protein sequence: CASSFRRATTFANTGELFF.